Listed here are 6 T cell receptor beta chains from one sample, sequenced in a study of blood T cells in healthy people across ages. A second about 6 to 11 cycle PCR used barcoded and J-beta primers. TCRdb redid the calling of the 5' RACE reads with MiXCR, one entry per CDR3 protein. The table shows some 1.8 million distinct CDR3 sequences, with roughly 43% occurring only once. Sequencing was done on a sample of blood. The receptors were sampled from a human donor in good health.

With respect to this clonotype: No conserved phenylalanine or tryptophan ends this CDR3, so it is likely a read error. The V gene is TRBV20-1, the J gene TRBJ2-3, with 7 bases aligning to TRBD2. CDR1 is DFQATT, CDR2 SNEGSKA, per germline (reference sequence). There are 15 residues in the CDR3. Trimming cost V 8 bases and J 2 bases; bases outside gene matches: 13. For the CDR3, the DNA is TGCAGTACAAATCTCCCGGGACTACCCACAGATACGCAGTATTGT. Its protein is CSTNLPGLPTDTQYC.

This clonotype has at least ten counts. CDR3 sequence reads: CASGTWTSQGETQYF. The CDR3 coding sequence is TGTGCTAGTGGTACATGGACCTCCCAGGGAGAGACCCAGTACTTC. This rearrangement joins TRBV12-5 to TRBJ2-5; D is perhaps TRBD1 (5 bases). V lost 5 bases and J lost 4, with 17 bases in between. This CDR3 region has 15 residues. The germline V gene encodes CDR1 LGHNT and CDR2 FRNRAP.

This clonotype has just a few counts. The rearrangement joins TRBV12-3 or TRBV12-4 to TRBJ2-3; D could derive from TRBD1 or TRBD2 (5 bases each). The V end lost 5 bases, the J end lost 5 bases, and 11 bases lay between the germline ends. The length of the CDR3 is 13 residues. Here the CDR3 reads CASSGGLGDTQYF. As DNA, the CDR3 is TGTGCCAGCAGTGGGGGTCTGGGAGATACGCAGTATTTT.

CDR3 loop: CSAAERRGIETQYF. The CDR3 region has the DNA TGCAGTGCTGCGGAGCGGAGGGGCATAGAGACCCAGTACTTC. J is TRBJ2-5 and V is TRBV20-1, with D tentatively TRBD2 (6 bases). V was shortened by 5 bases and J by 4 bases, with 17 bases between the two germline ends. This CDR3 has 14 residues. Looked up from germline, CDR1 is DFQATT and CDR2 is SNEGSKA (reference sequence).

The chain uses TRBV7-2 and TRBJ2-3; D is perhaps TRBD1 or TRBD2 (5 bases each). Germline CDR1 SGHTA, CDR2 FQGNSA. The CDR3 has 13 residues. V was cut by 5 bases and J by 6 bases, with 12 bases left in between. Here the CDR3 DNA reads TGTGCCAGCAGCCAAATGGGACGTGATACGCAGTATTTT. Amino acid sequence: CASSQMGRDTQYF.

The CDR3 DNA follows: TGTGCCAGCAGCCAAGACCCCCAACTAGGGATTGGGGAGACCCAGTACTTC. Protein product: CASSQDPQLGIGETQYF. The rearrangement joins TRBV4-2 to TRBJ2-7; D perhaps matches TRBD2 (5 bases). TRBJ2-5 matches the DNA end more closely, so the J call is doubtful. Germline V gene data show CDR1 as LGHNA and CDR2 as YNFKEQ. This CDR3 is built from 17 residues.